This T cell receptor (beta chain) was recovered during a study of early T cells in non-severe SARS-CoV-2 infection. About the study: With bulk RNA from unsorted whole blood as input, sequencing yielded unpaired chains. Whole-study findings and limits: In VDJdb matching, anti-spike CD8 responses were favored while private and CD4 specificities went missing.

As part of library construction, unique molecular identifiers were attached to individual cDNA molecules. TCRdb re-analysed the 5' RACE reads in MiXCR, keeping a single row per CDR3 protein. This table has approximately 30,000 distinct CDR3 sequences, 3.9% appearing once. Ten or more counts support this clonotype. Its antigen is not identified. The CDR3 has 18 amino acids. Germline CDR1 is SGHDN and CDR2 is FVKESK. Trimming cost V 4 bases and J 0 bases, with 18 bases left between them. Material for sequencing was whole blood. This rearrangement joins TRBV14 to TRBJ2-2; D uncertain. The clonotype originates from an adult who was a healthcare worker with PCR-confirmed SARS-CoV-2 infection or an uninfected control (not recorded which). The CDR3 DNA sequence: TGTGCCAGCAGCCCTTTATTCGGACGGGCGGCGAACACCGGGGAGCTGTTTTTT. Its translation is CASSPLFGRAANTGELFF.